This T cell receptor (beta chain) is drawn from a study of T-cell memory formation after mild COVID-19. Study overall: The study found TCR clusters largely donor specific. Findings of the study overall: The study found contracting CD4+ clones mainly in CM and EM and contracting CD8+ clones in EMRA. Day 15 to 85 contracting clones showed balanced CD4/CD8; later expanders leaned CD4+.

This clonotype was seen more than once but under ten times. Its target is not known. CDR1 is SGHRS and CDR2 is YFSETQ in the germline V gene. The V gene lost 2 bases and the J gene lost 5 bases, with 24 bases spanning the gap. The CDR3 is 18 residues long. It was 5'RACE with constant-segment primers that produced the TCR alpha and TCR beta cDNA libraries, which carried sample barcodes and UMIs. TCRdb redid the calling of the 5' RACE reads with MiXCR, one entry per CDR3 protein. Here the sample spans about 360,000 distinct CDR3 sequences, 13% being singletons. The genes are TRBV5-1 and TRBJ2-3; D could derive from TRBD1 or TRBD2 (5 bases each). The TCR comes from a man younger than 30 who had mild COVID-19 (a few samples of this study predate the infection). Cell type and time point are not known. The specimen sequenced was PBMCs or a T cell subset sorted from them (not recorded which). The CDR3 DNA reads as TGCGCCAGCAGCTTCGATTCCGTTGGGGGAACCGCGAGAGATACGCAGTATTTT. Protein product: CASSFDSVGGTARDTQYF.